These T cell receptor beta chains were read from a single sample in a study of cytomegalovirus exposure and HLA in healthy donors. The assay was immunoSEQ multiplex PCR, and TCRdb's table has in-frame clones only and misses some. The top ten clones hold about 4.5% of a sample with 140,000 to 150,000 clones, about 64% of them seen once. The sample taken for sequencing was PBMCs. Source of these receptors: a man aged 55 to 69 in good health and CMV-seronegative. Both conserved end residues are part of each CDR3. D genes are given only for firm matches. Not all rows give a size; the values are once, few, many and, for expanded clones, a class.

D gene: TRBD1
V gene: TRBV28
J gene: TRBJ1-2
clone size: few
CDR3 protein: CASRSGTGGIFGDGYTF
CDR3 DNA: TGTGCCAGCAGATCTGGGACAGGGGGAATCTTCGGGGATGGCTACACCTTC

D gene: TRBD1
V gene: TRBV28
J gene: TRBJ2-7
clone size: few
CDR3 protein: CASSSLRDRFFEQYF
CDR3 DNA: TGTGCCAGCAGTTCACTCCGGGACAGGTTCTTTGAGCAGTACTTC

D gene: NA
V gene: TRBV19
J gene: TRBJ1-2
clone size: NA
CDR3 protein: CASSPRVDYGYTF
CDR3 DNA: TGTGCCAGTAGCCCCAGGGTAGACTATGGCTACACCTTC

D gene: TRBD2
V gene: TRBV7-3
J gene: TRBJ2-6
clone size: NA
CDR3 protein: CASGGDVGSGANVLTF
CDR3 DNA: TGTGCCAGCGGGGGGGACGTCGGGAGTGGGGCCAACGTCCTGACTTTC

D gene: NA
V gene: TRBV6-5
J gene: TRBJ2-2
clone size: NA
CDR3 protein: CASSYERITNTGELFF
CDR3 DNA: TGTGCCAGCAGTTACGAGCGGATAACGAACACCGGGGAGCTGTTTTTT

D gene: NA
V gene: TRBV27
J gene: TRBJ1-2
clone size: NA
CDR3 protein: CASSSGEGGGGYTF
CDR3 DNA: TGTGCCAGCAGTTCGGGAGAGGGTGGGGGAGGCTACACCTTC

D gene: NA
V gene: TRBV7-9
J gene: TRBJ2-1
clone size: NA
CDR3 protein: CASSSPPPLVEQFF
CDR3 DNA: TGTGCCAGCAGCTCGCCCCCCCCACTCGTTGAGCAGTTCTTC

D gene: NA
V gene: TRBV7-8
J gene: TRBJ2-1
clone size: NA
CDR3 protein: CASSLSTSSHNEQFF
CDR3 DNA: TGTGCCAGCAGCTTAAGCACTAGCTCCCACAATGAGCAGTTCTTC

D gene: TRBD1
V gene: TRBV19
J gene: TRBJ1-6
clone size: NA
CDR3 protein: CASSTGTGLARSSPLHF
CDR3 DNA: TGTGCCAGTAGTACCGGGACAGGTCTTGCCCGAAGTTCACCCCTCCACTTT

D gene: TRBD2
V gene: TRBV6-1
J gene: TRBJ2-7
clone size: NA
CDR3 protein: CASSDGTSGRPYEQYF
CDR3 DNA: TGTGCCAGCAGTGATGGGACTAGCGGGAGGCCCTACGAGCAGTACTTC

D gene: TRBD1
V gene: TRBV6-5
J gene: TRBJ2-5
clone size: once
CDR3 protein: CASKQGARETQYF
CDR3 DNA: TGTGCCAGCAAACAGGGGGCAAGGGAGACCCAGTACTTC

D gene: NA
V gene: TRBV6-5
J gene: TRBJ1-3
clone size: NA
CDR3 protein: CASRPTVSGNTIYF
CDR3 DNA: TGTGCCAGCAGGCCTACAGTGTCCGGAAACACCATATATTTT

D gene: NA
V gene: TRBV5-5
J gene: TRBJ2-7
clone size: few
CDR3 protein: CASSLPPWAEQYF
CDR3 DNA: TGTGCCAGCAGCTTGCCCCCCTGGGCGGAGCAGTACTTC

D gene: TRBD1
V gene: TRBV27
J gene: TRBJ1-2
clone size: few
CDR3 protein: CAIWDRDGYTF
CDR3 DNA: TGTGCCATCTGGGACAGGGATGGCTACACCTTC

D gene: NA
V gene: TRBV5-6
J gene: TRBJ1-3
clone size: NA
CDR3 protein: CASSFPRGFRGNTIYF
CDR3 DNA: TGTGCCAGCAGCTTTCCTAGGGGCTTCCGCGGAAACACCATATATTTT

D gene: TRBD1
V gene: TRBV7-9
J gene: TRBJ2-7
clone size: NA
CDR3 protein: CASSSWDRVTQYF
CDR3 DNA: TGTGCCAGCAGCTCCTGGGACAGGGTCACACAGTACTTC

D gene: TRBD2
V gene: TRBV19
J gene: TRBJ2-7
clone size: NA
CDR3 protein: CASSGGTSGINEQYF
CDR3 DNA: TGTGCCAGTAGTGGCGGGACTAGCGGGATCAACGAGCAGTACTTC

D gene: TRBD2
V gene: TRBV4-3
J gene: TRBJ2-7
clone size: NA
CDR3 protein: CASSQDATSVTFRYYEQYF
CDR3 DNA: TGCGCCAGCAGCCAAGATGCGACTAGCGTCACCTTTAGATACTACGAGCAGTACTTC

D gene: TRBD1
V gene: TRBV28
J gene: TRBJ2-7
clone size: once
CDR3 protein: CAFSRGSYEQYF
CDR3 DNA: TGTGCTTTTTCCAGGGGGTCCTACGAGCAGTACTTC

D gene: TRBD2
V gene: TRBV11-1
J gene: TRBJ2-1
clone size: NA
CDR3 protein: CASSLGFSGSGNEQFF
CDR3 DNA: TGTGCCAGCAGCTTAGGGTTTAGCGGGAGCGGGAATGAGCAGTTCTTC

D gene: TRBD2
V gene: TRBV6-1
J gene: TRBJ2-5
clone size: NA
CDR3 protein: CASSPLAGGFETQYF
CDR3 DNA: TGTGCCAGCAGTCCCCTAGCGGGAGGATTCGAGACCCAGTACTTC

D gene: NA
V gene: TRBV15
J gene: TRBJ2-1
clone size: NA
CDR3 protein: CATSPSYNEQFF
CDR3 DNA: TGTGCCACCAGCCCCAGTTACAATGAGCAGTTCTTC

D gene: NA
V gene: TRBV5-5
J gene: TRBJ2-5
clone size: NA
CDR3 protein: CASSQGYVEETQYF
CDR3 DNA: TGTGCCAGCAGCCAGGGGTACGTAGAAGAGACCCAGTACTTC

D gene: NA
V gene: TRBV28
J gene: TRBJ1-5
clone size: few
CDR3 protein: CASQDSLTGQPQHF
CDR3 DNA: TGTGCCAGCCAGGACAGTCTAACAGGGCAGCCCCAGCATTTT

D gene: TRBD1
V gene: TRBV19
J gene: TRBJ2-1
clone size: NA
CDR3 protein: CASSTPAGQGWNEQFF
CDR3 DNA: TGTGCCAGTAGTACCCCCGCGGGACAGGGCTGGAATGAGCAGTTCTTC

D gene: TRBD1
V gene: TRBV7-9
J gene: TRBJ1-1
clone size: NA
CDR3 protein: CASSPSGGINTEAFF
CDR3 DNA: TGTGCCAGCAGCCCCTCAGGGGGGATTAACACTGAAGCTTTCTTT

D gene: NA
V gene: TRBV28
J gene: TRBJ2-7
clone size: NA
CDR3 protein: CASSIQDHEQYF
CDR3 DNA: TGTGCCAGCAGCATACAGGATCACGAGCAGTACTTC

D gene: NA
V gene: TRBV7-9
J gene: TRBJ2-1
clone size: NA
CDR3 protein: CASSLVAGVSYNEQFF
CDR3 DNA: TGTGCCAGCAGCTTAGTGGCAGGGGTCTCCTACAATGAGCAGTTCTTC

D gene: TRBD1
V gene: TRBV29-1
J gene: TRBJ2-5
clone size: NA
CDR3 protein: CSDRDRDSWAETQYF
CDR3 DNA: TGCAGCGACCGGGACAGGGATTCATGGGCGGAGACCCAGTACTTC

D gene: TRBD1
V gene: TRBV5-4
J gene: TRBJ2-7
clone size: few
CDR3 protein: CASSFKGASAYEQYF
CDR3 DNA: TGTGCCAGCAGCTTCAAGGGGGCCTCTGCCTACGAGCAGTACTTC

D gene: NA
V gene: TRBV2
J gene: TRBJ1-2
clone size: NA
CDR3 protein: CASSADGNSGYTF
CDR3 DNA: TGTGCCAGCAGTGCCGACGGGAACTCTGGCTACACCTTC

D gene: NA
V gene: TRBV28
J gene: TRBJ1-6
clone size: NA
CDR3 protein: CASSAASSPLHF
CDR3 DNA: TGTGCCAGCAGTGCCGCAAGCTCACCCCTCCACTTT

D gene: TRBD1
V gene: TRBV5-8
J gene: TRBJ1-6
clone size: NA
CDR3 protein: CASSLGTGRNSPLHF
CDR3 DNA: TGTGCCAGCAGCTTAGGGACAGGGAGGAATTCACCCCTCCACTTT

D gene: TRBD2
V gene: TRBV11-3
J gene: TRBJ2-7
clone size: once
CDR3 protein: CASSLVAGAYEQYF
CDR3 DNA: TGTGCCAGCAGCTTAGTAGCGGGAGCATACGAGCAGTACTTC

D gene: TRBD1
V gene: TRBV18
J gene: TRBJ1-5
clone size: few
CDR3 protein: CASSPGTGVGNQPQHF
CDR3 DNA: TGTGCCAGCTCACCCGGGACAGGAGTAGGCAATCAGCCCCAGCATTTT

D gene: TRBD2
V gene: TRBV28
J gene: TRBJ2-4
clone size: NA
CDR3 protein: CASTGGLAGAKNIQYF
CDR3 DNA: TGTGCCAGCACCGGAGGACTAGCGGGAGCCAAAAACATTCAGTACTTC

D gene: NA
V gene: TRBV5-4
J gene: TRBJ1-1
clone size: few
CDR3 protein: CASSGRGTEAFF
CDR3 DNA: TGTGCCAGCAGCGGAAGGGGCACTGAAGCTTTCTTT

D gene: NA
V gene: TRBV18
J gene: TRBJ2-7
clone size: NA
CDR3 protein: CASSPRQGTYEQYF
CDR3 DNA: TGTGCCAGCTCACCAAGGCAGGGAACCTACGAGCAGTACTTC

D gene: NA
V gene: TRBV30
J gene: TRBJ1-2
clone size: NA
CDR3 protein: CAWSGDFIPVLNYGYTF
CDR3 DNA: TGTGCCTGGAGTGGAGACTTCATACCTGTCTTGAACTATGGCTACACCTTC

D gene: NA
V gene: TRBV28
J gene: TRBJ2-3
clone size: NA
CDR3 protein: CASRQGSDTQYF
CDR3 DNA: TGTGCCAGCAGACAGGGTTCAGATACGCAGTATTTT

D gene: NA
V gene: TRBV25-1
J gene: TRBJ1-2
clone size: NA
CDR3 protein: CASSESLAGYYGYTF
CDR3 DNA: TGTGCCAGCAGTGAATCCCTAGCTGGGTACTATGGCTACACCTTC

D gene: NA
V gene: TRBV19
J gene: TRBJ2-7
clone size: few
CDR3 protein: CASSIGGGEESPYEQYF
CDR3 DNA: TGTGCCAGTAGTATAGGGGGGGGCGAGGAGTCCCCCTACGAGCAGTACTTC

D gene: NA
V gene: TRBV18
J gene: TRBJ1-1
clone size: NA
CDR3 protein: CASSPPGLNTEAFF
CDR3 DNA: TGTGCCAGCTCACCCCCGGGTTTGAACACTGAAGCTTTCTTT

D gene: TRBD1
V gene: TRBV6-1
J gene: TRBJ2-3
clone size: NA
CDR3 protein: CASNTGGRTDTQYF
CDR3 DNA: TGTGCCAGTAATACAGGGGGCCGCACAGATACGCAGTATTTT

D gene: TRBD1
V gene: TRBV5-1
J gene: TRBJ2-7
clone size: NA
CDR3 protein: CASSSTGEDEQYF
CDR3 DNA: TGCGCCAGCAGCTCGACAGGGGAGGACGAGCAGTACTTC

D gene: NA
V gene: TRBV28
J gene: TRBJ1-4
clone size: NA
CDR3 protein: CASSPGGADTEEKLFF
CDR3 DNA: TGTGCCAGCAGTCCCGGGGGGGCAGACACGGAGGAAAAACTGTTTTTT

D gene: TRBD1
V gene: TRBV19
J gene: TRBJ2-1
clone size: NA
CDR3 protein: CASSSRDRGRFNEQFF
CDR3 DNA: TGTGCCAGTAGTTCCCGGGACAGGGGGCGGTTTAATGAGCAGTTCTTC

D gene: NA
V gene: TRBV30
J gene: TRBJ1-1
clone size: once
CDR3 protein: CACNQYQNTEAFF
CDR3 DNA: TGTGCCTGCAATCAGTACCAGAACACTGAAGCTTTCTTT

D gene: NA
V gene: TRBV29-1
J gene: TRBJ1-4
clone size: NA
CDR3 protein: CSVGETQGREKLFF
CDR3 DNA: TGCAGCGTCGGGGAGACCCAAGGGAGGGAAAAACTGTTTTTT

D gene: NA
V gene: TRBV28
J gene: TRBJ2-5
clone size: NA
CDR3 protein: CASSSVRGNQETQYF
CDR3 DNA: TGTGCCAGCAGTTCGGTCCGGGGGAACCAAGAGACCCAGTACTTC

D gene: TRBD2
V gene: TRBV4-3
J gene: TRBJ2-7
clone size: NA
CDR3 protein: CASSPGGGSYEQYF
CDR3 DNA: TGCGCCAGCAGCCCAGGCGGGGGCTCCTACGAGCAGTACTTC

D gene: TRBD2
V gene: TRBV7-6
J gene: TRBJ2-7
clone size: NA
CDR3 protein: CASSGTSGGHNEQYF
CDR3 DNA: TGTGCCAGCAGCGGGACTAGCGGCGGGCACAACGAGCAGTACTTC